Here is one TCR beta chain with its context. The sample comes from a study of OX40 agonist ivuxolimab in advanced cancers. Per the germline V gene, CDR1 is SGHTA and CDR2 is FQGTGA. The V and J ends lost 4 bases and 13 bases, in that order; junction bases with no gene match: 9. CDR3 length equals 13 residues. The data were produced by immunoSEQ multiplex PCR, yet TCRdb's version contains in-frame clones alone and is incomplete. The data contain 15,000 to 20,000 clones, roughly 78% of them singletons. Source: CD4+ or CD8+ T cells sorted from blood, taken in a trial of the OX40 agonist ivuxolimab. This clonotype was obtained from an adult with an advanced solid tumor such as melanoma, head and neck, liver or kidney cancer. The V gene is TRBV7-3, the J gene TRBJ2-1; TRBD2 matches at 8 bases. The CDR3: CASSSLAGSPQFF. The DNA for the CDR3 is TGTGCCAGCAGCTCTTTAGCGGGATCGCCCCAGTTCTTC.